Presented here are 8 T cell receptor beta chains from one specimen sequenced in a study of OX40 agonist ivuxolimab in advanced cancers. Produced via immunoSEQ multiplex PCR; TCRdb's table is partial and in-frame only. The sample has 100,000 or so clones, 87% seen once; the top ten hold just over 0.3%. The starting material was CD4+ or CD8+ T cells sorted from blood, obtained in a trial of the OX40 agonist ivuxolimab. The receptors stem from an adult with an advanced solid tumor such as melanoma, head and neck, liver or kidney cancer.

This clone was recorded a few times. The chain joins TRBV7-9 to TRBJ1-4, with 7 bases fitting TRBD1. V trimming: 4 bases; J trimming: 7 bases; junction bases outside the gene matches: 15. The length of the CDR3 is 17 residues. CDR1 SEHNR and CDR2 FQNEAQ come from the germline V gene (reference sequence). CDR3 residues: CASSSQAHRGLGEKLFF. Written as DNA, the CDR3 is TGTGCCAGCAGCTCCCAAGCTCATAGGGGGCTTGGTGAAAAACTGTTTTTT.

This chain links TRBV11-3 with TRBJ2-5, with 8 bases that match TRBD1. V trimming: 3 bases; J trimming: 3 bases; junction bases outside the gene matches: 12. The CDR3 sequence is 17 residues long. CDR1 is SGHNT, CDR2 YENEEA, per germline. DNA for the CDR3: TGTGCCAGCAGCTTCGGCCACCGCACGACAGGGGAAGAGACCCAGTACTTC. Translated: CASSFGHRTTGEETQYF.

This clone was picked up one time. The CDR3 here is CASSGHNEQYF. The CDR3 coding sequence is TGTGCCAGCAGCGGACACAACGAGCAGTACTTC. The V gene is TRBV19, the J gene TRBJ2-7, with D possibly being TRBD1 or TRBD2 (5 bases each). With 9 bases removed from V and 5 bases from J, the gap between germline ends came to 11 bases. Germline CDR1 reads LNHDA; CDR2 reads SQIVND (reference sequence). The CDR3 is 11 amino acids.

The chain is built from TRBV7-8 and TRBJ2-1; D remains unclear. The CDR3 extends over 16 amino acids. Germline V gene lookup returns CDR1 SGHVS and CDR2 FQNEAQ. Trimming pared 0 bases from V and 5 bases from J, leaving 14 bases between. The CDR3 sequence is CASSLARIRSDNEQFF. CDR3 sequence (DNA): TGTGCCAGCAGCTTAGCGAGGATTCGGTCGGACAATGAGCAGTTCTTC. The full variable domain, with the rest looked up from reference TRBV7-8 and TRBJ2-1, is GAGVSQSPRYKVAKRGQDVALRCDPISGHVSLFWYQQALGQGPEFLTYFQNEAQLDKSGLPSDRFFAERPEGSVSTLKIQRTQQEDSAVYLCASSLARIRSDNEQFFGPGTRLTVL.

V is TRBV7-8 and J is TRBJ2-2, with D possibly being TRBD1 (5 bases). With 2 bases removed from V and 4 bases from J, the gap between germline ends came to 14 bases. This CDR3 contains 16 residues. Germline CDR1 and CDR2: SGHVS and FQNEAQ. The CDR3, as DNA: TGTGCCAGCAGCTTATTTCTTAGGGGTGGCACCGGGGAGCTGTTTTTT. The encoded protein is CASSLFLRGGTGELFF.

This clone turned up a few times. V is TRBV30 and J is TRBJ1-6; 9 positions match TRBD1. Germline loops: CDR1 GTSNPN, CDR2 SVGIG (reference sequence). Trimming took 5 bases from V and 8 from J; bases not matched to a gene: 4. The CDR3 totals 13 residues. The CDR3 loop is CAWSGQGDSPLHF. In nucleotides, the CDR3 is TGTGCCTGGTCGGGACAGGGAGATTCACCCCTCCACTTT. The whole variable domain, filled in from reference TRBV30 and TRBJ1-6, reads SQTIHQWPATLVQPVGSPLSLECTVEGTSNPNLYWYRQAAGRGLQLLFYSVGIGQISSEVPQNLSASRPQDRQFILSSKKLLLSDSGFYLCAWSGQGDSPLHFGNGTRLTVT.

The chain joins TRBV7-6 to TRBJ2-2; 13 bases match TRBD2. The V and J ends lost 5 bases and 5 bases, in that order; junction bases with no gene match: 11. CDR1 and CDR2 (germline): SGHVS, FNYEAQ. This CDR3 is 18 amino acids long. The CDR3 DNA reads as TGTGCCAGCAGCCGAGTCACTAGCGGGGGGGCCAATACCGGGGAGCTGTTTTTT. Protein sequence: CASSRVTSGGANTGELFF.

The chain carries TRBV5-1 and TRBJ2-3, with 8 bases aligning to TRBD2. The V gene's germline CDR1 is SGHRS and CDR2 YFSETQ. V gave up 0 bases and J gave up 6 bases; unmatched junction bases: 9. CDR3 size: 16 residues. In DNA, the CDR3 is TGCGCCAGCAGCTTGGGGTCTAGCGGGTGGAGGGATACGCAGTATTTT. Protein: CASSLGSSGWRDTQYF.